The clone carrying this TCR beta chain was picked up a small number of times. This entry belongs to a study of patients and donors after allogeneic stem cell transplantation. One entry per CDR3 protein results from TCRdb running MiXCR on the RT-PCR reads. The table includes about a million distinct CDR3 sequences, roughly 18% detected once. This CDR3 contains 14 residues. CDR1 and CDR2 from the germline V gene are MNHNS and SASEGT. V dropped 6 bases and J dropped 7; count of bases not matched to a gene: 11. This chain links TRBV6-1 with TRBJ1-2; 7 bases match TRBD1. The origin of this receptor is a human donor who was either an allogeneic HSCT recipient or a stem cell or donor lymphocyte infusion donor (not recorded which). It is not recorded whose cells these are; they may come from a transplant donor. Sequencing input: blood, either unsorted or a sorted T cell fraction (not recorded which). CDR3 protein: CASRRTTGNGGYTF. In DNA, the CDR3 is TGTGCCAGCAGGAGAACGACAGGGAACGGTGGCTACACCTTC.